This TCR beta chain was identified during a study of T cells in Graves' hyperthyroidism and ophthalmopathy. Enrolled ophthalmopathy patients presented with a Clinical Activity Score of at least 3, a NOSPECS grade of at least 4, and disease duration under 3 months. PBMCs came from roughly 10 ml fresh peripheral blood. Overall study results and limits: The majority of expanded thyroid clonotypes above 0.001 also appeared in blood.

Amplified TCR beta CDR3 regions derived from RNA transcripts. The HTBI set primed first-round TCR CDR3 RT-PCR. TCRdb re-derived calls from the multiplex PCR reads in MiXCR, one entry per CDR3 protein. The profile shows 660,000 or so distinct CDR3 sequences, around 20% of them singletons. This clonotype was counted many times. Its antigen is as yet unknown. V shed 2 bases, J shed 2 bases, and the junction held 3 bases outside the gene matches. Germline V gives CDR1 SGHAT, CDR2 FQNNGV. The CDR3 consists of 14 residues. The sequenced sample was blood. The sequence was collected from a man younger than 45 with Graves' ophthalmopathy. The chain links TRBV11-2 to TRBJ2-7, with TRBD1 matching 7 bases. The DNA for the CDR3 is TGTGCCAGCAGCTTATACAGGGGAACCTACGAGCAGTACTTC. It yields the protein CASSLYRGTYEQYF.